This T cell receptor (beta chain) was recovered during a study of early T cells in non-severe SARS-CoV-2 infection. Across the whole study: Sequencing used unsorted whole-blood bulk RNA, so chains lack pairing.

The germline V gene encodes CDR1 MNHNY and CDR2 SVGAGI (reference sequence). The CDR3 contains 14 residues. Germline trimming cut 6 bases from V and 5 bases from J; bases unmatched to any gene: 6. Separate cDNA molecules each had unique molecular identifiers attached to them. In TCRdb, the 5' RACE reads were re-called with MiXCR into one record per CDR3 protein. The sample shows about 81,000 distinct CDR3 sequences, around 5.6% of them seen only once. This clonotype occurred many times. Its specificity is unknown. Findings of the study overall: VDJdb-based annotation leaned toward anti-spike CD8 responses and missed private and CD4 specificities.

This chain connects TRBV6-6 to TRBJ2-1, with TRBD2 matching 8 bases. This TCR was sampled from an adult who was a healthcare worker with PCR-confirmed SARS-CoV-2 infection or an uninfected control (not recorded which). Specimen: whole blood. The DNA for the CDR3 is TGTGCCAGCAGAAGGACTAGCACTAACAATGAGCAGTTCTTC. It yields the protein CASRRTSTNNEQFF.